This T cell receptor beta chain was observed in a study of beta chain features in type 1 diabetes. This CDR3 has 15 residues. Per germline, CDR1 SNHLY and CDR2 FYNNEI. The V and J ends lost 5 bases and 5 bases, in that order; junction bases with no gene match: 8. Expressed TCRB transcripts were sequenced because the entire RNA isolate underwent reverse transcription. Data came from immunoSEQ multiplex PCR; TCRdb stores just in-frame clones and leaves some out. The table shows hundreds of thousands of clones, with around 15% occurring only once. This clonotype was obtained from a man aged 25-40 years in good health. V gene TRBV2 combines with J gene TRBJ2-5; 10 bases agree with TRBD2. Input material: central memory CD4+ T cells from blood. CDR3 DNA sequence: TGTGCCAGCAGTCAGAGCGGGGGGGCCCGGGAGACCCAGTACTTC. Protein product: CASSQSGGARETQYF. Looking up the rest from reference TRBV2 and TRBJ2-5 gives the full variable domain: EPEVTQTPSHQVTQMGQEVILRCVPISNHLYFYWYRQILGQKVEFLVSFYNNEISEKSEIFDDQFSVERPDGSNFTLKIRSTKLEDSAMYFCASSQSGGARETQYFGPGTRLLVL.